The present T cell receptor beta chain was sequenced within a study of blood T cell repertoires in COVID-19. Study overall: Researchers got acute and convalescent COVID-19 samples from the United States, Italy and Spain.

Sequenced by immunoSEQ multiplex PCR; TCRdb stores in-frame clones only, minus some. The sample records about 220,000 clones, about 80% being singletons. Germline V CDR1 and CDR2: KGHDR, SFDVKD. Trimming took 9 bases from V and 5 from J, leaving 13 bases between them. The CDR3 contains 12 residues. Material: PBMCs or T cells enriched from blood (not recorded which). The chain has TRBV24-1 and TRBJ2-7, with D maybe TRBD1 (6 bases). The receptor was isolated from a woman in her 50s who had been exposed to COVID-19. The CDR3 protein is CATHPGHHEQYF. Written as DNA, the CDR3 is TGTGCCACCCACCCGGGACACCACGAGCAGTACTTC.